Included here is one TCR beta chain sequence, with context. Its target antigen remains unknown. Per-nucleotide qualities are absent, and no much larger clonotype sits a single base away. The donors were healthy, HIV-negative adults with no recently reported acute infections or vaccinations. Every donor was a Caucasian adult residing in Nashville, Tennessee, USA. CD8 memory samples combined magnetically selected CD45RO+ cells with CCR7-negative CD45RA+ effector memory (TemRA) cells. Blood was obtained by leukapheresis, after which PBMCs were separated by Ficoll-Histopaque density gradient centrifugation and cryopreserved in liquid nitrogen vapor phase. Analytical flow cytometry was used to check the purity and quantity of every magnetically sorted T cell population. From each sorted fraction, genomic DNA was isolated and quantified by UV absorbance on a Nanodrop 2000c. This entry is derived from a study of shared clonotypes between healthy human individuals (dated by TCRdb to 2020 to 2021). Some background on the complete study: A few men and a couple of women, aged 18 to 49 years, made up the cohort. Blood TCR repertoires of about 5 healthy adults were deeply sequenced to estimate repertoire size and the extent of clonotype sharing between individuals. Per donor, leukapheresis produced somewhere between about 0.94 and 9 billion PBMCs. For each donor, CD4 naive and CD4 memory were each given three plates, CD8 naive was given two plates, and CD8 memory was given one plate. To increase sequencing depth and limit assay-specific biases, different laboratories used diverse techniques to prepare libraries and sequence TCR repertoires. The paper's findings and limits, for the study overall: Incomplete sequencing was indicated by rarefaction of sorted-subset datasets, despite the large sequencing depth. Clonotypes shared by all four sorted-subset donors showed higher generation probabilities than non-shared clonotypes. Pairwise subsampling indicated that sequencing depth was expected to affect the degree of clonotype sharing among donors. When four donors were compared, the shared fraction of clonotypes was roughly 5% for naive CD4, around 3.5% for naive CD8, 2.3% for memory CD4, and roughly 0.43% for memory CD8. Sampling was restricted to blood, and TCR repertoires in tissue are likely to differ from TCR repertoires in blood. Because the study included a small number of donors, the genetic and exposure-history diversity represented was limited. Naive subsets generally had larger estimated clonotype richness than memory subsets did.

Using the deep immunoSEQ assay, TCR CDR3 regions were amplified from genomic DNA by multiplex PCR. For each cell subset, the extracted genomic DNA was distributed evenly across all wells of several immunoSEQ 96-well plates, and each plate served as one replicate. Each replicate PCR for sorted subsets received about 200 ng genomic DNA, equal to tens of thousands of T cell genomes. The purified libraries were quantified using a Qubit 3.0 fluorometer, sized with a Bioanalyzer 2100, and then quantified again using the KAPA Library Quantification kit. Every immunoSEQ 96-well plate was sequenced on a separate single-read 150-cycle Illumina NextSeq 550 flow cell. As for the authors' bioinformatics: The immunoSEQ output contained only junctional sequences without quality scores, so filtering could not match that applied to full-length reads. To assign V/J genes and CDR3, sequences were annotated against IMGT germline references using PyIR, a Python wrapper for IgBLAST v1.9. Reads with weak V/J assignments (E-value above 1e-6), missing CDR3, stop codons, out-of-frame junctions, or ambiguous translated residues were removed. A V3J clonotype was defined by an identical inferred V gene, J gene, and CDR3 amino acid sequence. Percentage overlap between repertoires was calculated by dividing the number of shared unique clonotypes by the size of the smaller repertoire. Three approaches were used to assess repertoire richness: RTK rarefaction, the Chao1 estimator, and Recon v2.1 estimates of unobserved clonotypes. For all TCRbeta clonotypes obtained by the gDNA method from a handful of donors, generation probabilities were computed with OLGA. In its TCRdb copy, this immuneACCESS table keeps in-frame sequences only and misses some clones. Where compared with another copy, unresolved V genes explain less than half of these, and the others have no known cause. The V and J calls and clone size were taken over from that table, and D and trimming were inferred from the DNA. This sample is represented by tens of thousands of clones; about 64% of them were singletons. Over 50% of the sample comes from the top ten.

The junction shows trimming of 8 bases on V and 3 bases on J, and the gene matches do not reach 6 bases of it. Reading from cysteine to phenylalanine, the CDR3 counts 13 amino acids. Of all the DNA, just the CDR3 is kept, 39 bases in frame from base 1. CDR1 and CDR2, looked up from the germline V gene (reference sequence), are SEHNR and FQNEAQ. Specimen: memory CD8+ T cells sorted from blood. The cell subset or site label on this specimen signifies: CD45RO+ cells pooled with CCR7-negative TemRA cells. The sequence derives from a man younger than 40 in good health. Recombination connected TRBV7-9 to TRBJ2-7; TRBD1 matches 8 bases in the middle. The encoded CDR3 is CASGQGAFYEQYF. The nucleotide sequence is given as TGTGCCAGCGGGCAGGGGGCGTTCTACGAGCAGTACTTC.